This is a list of T cell receptor beta chains from one sample in a study of identifying expanded T cells in peripheral blood. Here immunoSEQ multiplex PCR was the method, and the copy in TCRdb shows in-frame clones only, minus some. This sample has approximately 140,000 clones; 75% to 90% occur once, and the top ten carry roughly 8%. Sample: blood. The receptors here all came from a person aged 18 to 69 in good health. Both conserved end residues are part of each CDR3. D genes are given only for firm matches. Size values are once, few and many counts, or a class for expanded clones, and some rows have none.

TRBV25-1,-,TRBJ2-1,-,TGTGCCAGCAGTGAGCAGGCGCGCGGGCAGTTCTTC,CASSEQARGQFF
TRBV5-1,once,TRBJ2-5,-,TGCGCCAGCAGCTTGAAGGACCCCCGCGACGGATCGGAGACCCAGTACTTC,CASSLKDPRDGSETQYF
TRBV19,few,TRBJ2-5,TRBD1,TGTGCCAGTAGTGAGGACAGGGCGGAAGAGACCCAGTACTTC,CASSEDRAEETQYF
TRBV5-1,-,TRBJ2-2,TRBD2,TGCGCCAGCAGCAAAGCGGGGATGACCGGGGAGCTGTTTTTT,CASSKAGMTGELFF
TRBV9,-,TRBJ2-7,TRBD2,TGTGCCAGCAGCCCCGGACTAGCGGGAGTCGAGCAGTACTTC,CASSPGLAGVEQYF
TRBV18,-,TRBJ2-1,TRBD2,TGTGCCAGCTCACCAAGGCCGTCGCGGGGGGTCAACGAGCAGTTCTTC,CASSPRPSRGVNEQFF
TRBV14,once,TRBJ2-7,-,TGTGCCAGCAGCCGCGACGGTTACGAGCAGTACTTC,CASSRDGYEQYF
TRBV7-7,-,TRBJ2-2,-,TGTGCCAGCAGCTTAGGCCGAACTTCCACCGGGGAGCTGTTTTTT,CASSLGRTSTGELFF
TRBV7-9,-,TRBJ2-1,-,TGTGCCAGCAGCTTGGGCTTCTACAATGAGCAGTTCTTC,CASSLGFYNEQFF
TRBV19,-,TRBJ1-2,TRBD1,TGTGCCAGTAGTATGGGACAGGGGCAAGGCTACACCTTC,CASSMGQGQGYTF
TRBV27,-,TRBJ1-5,-,TGTGCCAGCAGTTCCCTCTTGAGGGGGGGAGATCAGCCCCAGCATTTT,CASSSLLRGGDQPQHF
TRBV9,-,TRBJ1-4,-,TGTGCCAGCAGCGTAGATCAGATTAATGAAAAACTGTTTTTT,CASSVDQINEKLFF
TRBV30,-,TRBJ2-3,-,TGTGCCTGGAGTTACACTAGTCGCCCCTCAGATACGCAGTATTTT,CAWSYTSRPSDTQYF
TRBV6-1,few,TRBJ1-1,-,TGTGCCAGCAGTGAAGCGGGTCTTACAGGATTCAACACTGAAGCTTTCTTT,CASSEAGLTGFNTEAFF
TRBV7-2,once,TRBJ2-3,-,TGTGCCAGCAGCTTCGGGTCAGGGTATGCAGATACGCAGTATTTT,CASSFGSGYADTQYF
TRBV11-3,-,TRBJ2-1,TRBD2,TGTGCCAGCAGCTTGGGACTAGCGTCGGACCATGAGCAGTTCTTC,CASSLGLASDHEQFF
TRBV6-5,few,TRBJ1-5,TRBD1,TGTGCCAGCAGACCGACAGGGGAGCATCAGCCCCAGCATTTT,CASRPTGEHQPQHF
TRBV2,few,TRBJ1-1,-,TGTGCCAGCAGTGGAATCAGGGGCCCTGAAGCTTTCTTT,CASSGIRGPEAFF
TRBV11-2,-,TRBJ1-1,-,TGTGCCAGCAACTTAGGGGGGAACACTGAAGCTTTCTTT,CASNLGGNTEAFF
TRBV19,-,TRBJ1-3,-,TGTGCCAGTAGTAGGGGACATTCAAACACCATATATTTT,CASSRGHSNTIYF
TRBV15,-,TRBJ2-5,-,TGTGCCACCAGCCCGACGCGACAACAAGAGACCCAGTACTTC,CATSPTRQQETQYF
TRBV7-3,-,TRBJ1-2,TRBD1,TGTGCCAGCAGCTTAGTGGCAGGGGGCGCTGATGGCTACACCTTC,CASSLVAGGADGYTF
TRBV29-1,-,TRBJ2-7,-,TGCAGCGTTGAAGTGGCAGCCTCCTACGAGCAGTACTTC,CSVEVAASYEQYF
TRBV9,-,TRBJ2-5,TRBD2,TGTGCCAGCAGCGCCGGGGCTCGGAGAGCGGGAGAAGAGACCCAGTACTTC,CASSAGARRAGEETQYF
TRBV28,-,TRBJ2-3,-,TGTGCCAGCACGAACCGTTTTACAGATACGCAGTATTTT,CASTNRFTDTQYF
TRBV5-1,-,TRBJ1-4,-,TGCGCCAGCAGCTTGACGTACAGTAGTGAAAAACTGTTTTTT,CASSLTYSSEKLFF
TRBV27,few,TRBJ1-2,TRBD1,TGTGCCAGCAGTTTCAGACAGGGCTATGGCTACACCTTC,CASSFRQGYGYTF
TRBV5-1,few,TRBJ2-1,-,TGCGCCAGCAGCTTGGTTGGGGGAGGTTCCTACAATGAGCAGTTCTTC,CASSLVGGGSYNEQFF
TRBV7-2,-,TRBJ1-2,-,TGTGCCAGCAGCCGGACAGTTGGCGACTATGGCTACACCTTC,CASSRTVGDYGYTF
TRBV27,-,TRBJ1-2,-,TGTGCCAGCAGTTTAAGTGGGTCTGGCTACACCTTC,CASSLSGSGYTF
TRBV2,-,TRBJ1-5,-,TGTGCCAGCAGTCCAGCAAGCACACAACTTCAGCCCCAGCATTTT,CASSPASTQLQPQHF
TRBV4-1,once,TRBJ2-7,TRBD2,TGCGCCAGCAGCCAAGGTGGGCTAGCGGGAGCCTACGAGCAGTACTTC,CASSQGGLAGAYEQYF
TRBV5-4,-,TRBJ2-7,TRBD1,TGTGCCAGCAGACGGGCGGGACAGGGGGCCATCTACGAGCAGTACTTC,CASRRAGQGAIYEQYF
TRBV19,-,TRBJ2-3,TRBD2,TGTGCCAGTAGTATACATCCTAGCGGGGGGGCAGATACGCAGTATTTT,CASSIHPSGGADTQYF
TRBV5-1,-,TRBJ2-5,-,TGCGCCAGCAGCTTGAGTGGCAGCCAAGAGACCCAGTACTTC,CASSLSGSQETQYF
TRBV28,-,TRBJ2-2,-,TGTGCCAGCAAAATTGACAGTCGGAACACCGGGGAGCTGTTTTTT,CASKIDSRNTGELFF
TRBV2,few,TRBJ1-2,-,TGTGCCAGCAGTGTAGTGGGCGGCTACACCTTC,CASSVVGGYTF
TRBV7-9,-,TRBJ2-1,-,TGTGCCAGCAGCTTAGAATCACAGCAGTTCTTC,CASSLESQQFF
TRBV30,-,TRBJ2-3,-,TGTGCCTGGGCTCCTGGACTGAGGAATTCAGATACGCAGTATTTT,CAWAPGLRNSDTQYF
TRBV4-3,-,TRBJ1-5,-,TGCGCCAGCAGCCAAGGGATTTGGAATCAGCCCCAGCATTTT,CASSQGIWNQPQHF
TRBV28,-,TRBJ2-7,-,TGTGCCAGCAGTCCCCACGGACGGCACGAGCAGTACTTC,CASSPHGRHEQYF
TRBV5-1,-,TRBJ1-2,-,TGCGCCAGCAGCCCTGCGACAGCATTTGACGGGGGCTACACCTTC,CASSPATAFDGGYTF
TRBV5-1,once,TRBJ2-7,-,TGCGCCAGCAGCAGAACGCAGGGCCCCTACGAGCAGTACTTC,CASSRTQGPYEQYF
TRBV5-8,-,TRBJ2-1,-,TGTGCCAGCCAAACCTATCAGGGGAATGAGCAGTTCTTC,CASQTYQGNEQFF
TRBV25-1,-,TRBJ2-1,-,TGTGCCAGCAGAGAGGGGGGTGGTTATGAGCAGTTCTTC,CASREGGGYEQFF
TRBV5-6,-,TRBJ2-1,-,TGTGCCAGCAGCGCCTTAGTCCAGGTAGGGAATGAGCAGTTCTTC,CASSALVQVGNEQFF
TRBV7-9,-,TRBJ1-2,TRBD1,TGTGCCAGCGGACCGGGGCAGGGGGACTATGGCTACACCTTC,CASGPGQGDYGYTF
TRBV6-5,-,TRBJ2-7,-,TGTGCCAGCAGTTACTCGTTCAGGCGCTATGGGTACGAGCAGTACTTC,CASSYSFRRYGYEQYF